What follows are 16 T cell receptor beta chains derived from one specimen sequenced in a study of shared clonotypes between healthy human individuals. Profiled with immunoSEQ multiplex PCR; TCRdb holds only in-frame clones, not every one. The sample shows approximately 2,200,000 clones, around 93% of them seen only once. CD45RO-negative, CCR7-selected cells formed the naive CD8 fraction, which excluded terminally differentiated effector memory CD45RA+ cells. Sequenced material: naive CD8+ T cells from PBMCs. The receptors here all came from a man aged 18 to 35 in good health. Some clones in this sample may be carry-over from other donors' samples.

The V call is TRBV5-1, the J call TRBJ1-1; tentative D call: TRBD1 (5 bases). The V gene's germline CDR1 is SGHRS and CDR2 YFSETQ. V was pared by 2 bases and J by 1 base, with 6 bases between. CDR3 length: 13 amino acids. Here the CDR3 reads CASSFTGNTEAFF. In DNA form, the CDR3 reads TGCGCCAGCAGCTTTACAGGGAACACTGAAGCTTTCTTT.

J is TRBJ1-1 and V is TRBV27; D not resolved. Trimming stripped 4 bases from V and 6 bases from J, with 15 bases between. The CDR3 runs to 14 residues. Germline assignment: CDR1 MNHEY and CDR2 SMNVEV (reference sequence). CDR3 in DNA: TGTGCCAGCAGTTGGGCGCCCGGGTCCGCTGAAGCTTTCTTT. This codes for CASSWAPGSAEAFF.

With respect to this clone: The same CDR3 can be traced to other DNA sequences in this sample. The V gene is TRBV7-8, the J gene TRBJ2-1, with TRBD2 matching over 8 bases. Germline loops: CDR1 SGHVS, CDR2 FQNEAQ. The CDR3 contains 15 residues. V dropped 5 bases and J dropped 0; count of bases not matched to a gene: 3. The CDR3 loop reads CASSLSGSSYNEQFF. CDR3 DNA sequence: TGTGCCAGCAGCCTGAGCGGGAGCTCCTACAATGAGCAGTTCTTC. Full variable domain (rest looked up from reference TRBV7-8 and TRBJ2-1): GAGVSQSPRYKVAKRGQDVALRCDPISGHVSLFWYQQALGQGPEFLTYFQNEAQLDKSGLPSDRFFAERPEGSVSTLKIQRTQQEDSAVYLCASSLSGSSYNEQFFGPGTRLTVL.

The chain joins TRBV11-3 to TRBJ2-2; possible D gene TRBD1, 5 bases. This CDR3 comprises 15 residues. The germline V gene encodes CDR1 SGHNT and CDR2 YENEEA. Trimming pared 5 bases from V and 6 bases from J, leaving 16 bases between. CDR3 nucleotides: TGTGCCAGCAGCCCCTCCAGGGCAGGGTCCGGGGAGCTGTTTTTT. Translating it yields CASSPSRAGSGELFF.

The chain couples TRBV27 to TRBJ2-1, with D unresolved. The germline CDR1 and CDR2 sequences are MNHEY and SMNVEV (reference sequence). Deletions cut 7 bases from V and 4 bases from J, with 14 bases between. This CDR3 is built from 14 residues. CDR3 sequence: CASTPPGIYNEQFF. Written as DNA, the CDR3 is TGTGCCAGCACCCCTCCAGGCATTTACAATGAGCAGTTCTTC.

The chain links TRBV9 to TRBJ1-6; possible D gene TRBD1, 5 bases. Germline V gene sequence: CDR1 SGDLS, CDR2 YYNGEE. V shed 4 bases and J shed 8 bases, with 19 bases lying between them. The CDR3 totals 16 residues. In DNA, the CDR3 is TGTGCCAGCAGCCCCGGTGGAGGCGGGGCCCATTCACCCCTCCACTTT. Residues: CASSPGGGGAHSPLHF.

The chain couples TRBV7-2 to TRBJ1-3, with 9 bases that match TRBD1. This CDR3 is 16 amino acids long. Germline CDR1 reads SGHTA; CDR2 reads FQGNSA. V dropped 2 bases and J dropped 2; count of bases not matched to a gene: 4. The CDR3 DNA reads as TGTGCCAGCAGCTTAAGGACAGGGGTGACTGGAAACACCATATATTTT. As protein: CASSLRTGVTGNTIYF. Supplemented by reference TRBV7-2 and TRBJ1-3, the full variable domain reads GAGVSQSPSNKVTEKGKDVELRCDPISGHTALYWYRQSLGQGLEFLIYFQGNSAPDKSGLPSDRFSAERTGGSVSTLTIQRTQQEDSAVYLCASSLRTGVTGNTIYFGEGSWLTVV.

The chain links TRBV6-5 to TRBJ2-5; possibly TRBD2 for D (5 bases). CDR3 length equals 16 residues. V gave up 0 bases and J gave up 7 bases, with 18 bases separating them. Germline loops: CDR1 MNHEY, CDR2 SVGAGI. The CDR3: CASSYSATAKEGTQYF. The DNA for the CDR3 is TGTGCCAGCAGTTACTCGGCGACCGCGAAAGAGGGGACCCAGTACTTC.

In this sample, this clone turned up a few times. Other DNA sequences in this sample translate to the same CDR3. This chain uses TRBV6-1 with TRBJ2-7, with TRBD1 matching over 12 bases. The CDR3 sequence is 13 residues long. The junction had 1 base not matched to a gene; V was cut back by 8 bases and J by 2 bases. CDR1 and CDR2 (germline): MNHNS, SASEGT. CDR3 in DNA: TGTGCCAGCGGGGACAGGGGGCCCTACGAGCAGTACTTC. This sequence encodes CASGDRGPYEQYF.

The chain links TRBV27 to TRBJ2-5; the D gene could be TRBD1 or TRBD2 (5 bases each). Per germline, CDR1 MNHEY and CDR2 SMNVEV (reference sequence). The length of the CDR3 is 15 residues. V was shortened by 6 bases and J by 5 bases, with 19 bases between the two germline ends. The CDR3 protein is CASSPGTAKWETQYF. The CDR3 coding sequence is TGTGCCAGCAGCCCAGGGACCGCGAAATGGGAGACCCAGTACTTC.

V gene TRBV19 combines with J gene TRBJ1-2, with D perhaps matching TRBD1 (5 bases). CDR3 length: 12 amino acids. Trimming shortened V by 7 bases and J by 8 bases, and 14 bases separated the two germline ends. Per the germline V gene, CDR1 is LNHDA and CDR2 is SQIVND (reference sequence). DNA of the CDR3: TGTGCCAGTACTCCCGGGGGTCAAGGCTACACCTTC. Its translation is CASTPGGQGYTF.

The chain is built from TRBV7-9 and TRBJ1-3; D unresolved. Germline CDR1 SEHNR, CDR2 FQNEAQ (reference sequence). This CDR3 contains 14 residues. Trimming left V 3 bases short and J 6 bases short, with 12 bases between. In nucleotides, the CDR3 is TGTGCCAGCAGCTTTTCCCCAGCAATAAACACCATATATTTT. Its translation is CASSFSPAINTIYF.

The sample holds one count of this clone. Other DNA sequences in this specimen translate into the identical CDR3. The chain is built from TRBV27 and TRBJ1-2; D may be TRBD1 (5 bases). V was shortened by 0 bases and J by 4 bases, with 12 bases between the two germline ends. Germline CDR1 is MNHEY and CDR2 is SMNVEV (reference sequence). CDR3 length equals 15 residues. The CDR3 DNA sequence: TGTGCCAGCAGTTTATCACCGGCAGGGATCTATGGCTACACCTTC. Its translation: CASSLSPAGIYGYTF.

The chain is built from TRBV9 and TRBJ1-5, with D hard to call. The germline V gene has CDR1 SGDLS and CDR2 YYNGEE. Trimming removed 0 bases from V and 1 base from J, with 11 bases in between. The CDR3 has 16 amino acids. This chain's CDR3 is CASSVAKNASNQPQHF. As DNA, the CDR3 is TGTGCCAGCAGCGTAGCGAAGAACGCGAGCAATCAGCCCCAGCATTTT.

As DNA, the CDR3 is TGTGCCAGCAGTGCGAATGAGCAGTTCTTC. Its translation: CASSANEQFF. The J gene is TRBJ2-1, the V gene TRBV28; D is unresolved. V was pared by 5 bases and J by 7 bases, with 3 bases between. The CDR3 sequence is 10 residues long. Germline V gives CDR1 MDHEN, CDR2 SYDVKM.

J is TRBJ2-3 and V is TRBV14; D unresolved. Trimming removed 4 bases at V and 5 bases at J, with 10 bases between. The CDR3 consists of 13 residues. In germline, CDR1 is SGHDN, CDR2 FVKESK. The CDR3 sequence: CASSLNGGDTQYF. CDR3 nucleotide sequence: TGTGCCAGCAGCCTTAACGGTGGAGATACGCAGTATTTT.